This T cell receptor beta chain was documented in a study of blood T cell repertoires in COVID-19. As for the study in general: COVID-19 samples, acute and convalescent, were from the United States, Italy and Spain. The analysed material was cDNA or gDNA that came from T cells, B-cell-depleted T cells, or PBMCs.

Seattle enrolled patients during active infection and tracked them longitudinally. In the original processing: Amplifying reference gene primers gave estimates of nucleated cell counts. TCRdb keeps only in-frame clones here, not all; method: immunoSEQ multiplex PCR. Clone size and the V and J calls come from that table; the DNA yielded D and trimming. The sample lists roughly 260,000 clones; 91% were seen once. There are 14 residues in the CDR3. V shed 6 bases and J shed 5 bases, with 13 bases lying between them. The germline gives CDR1 MNHEY, CDR2 SVGAGI. The sample comprised peripheral blood. The chain couples TRBV6-5 to TRBJ2-2, with unresolved D. This TCR derives from a person aged 18 to 30 with COVID-19, enrolled during active disease. DNA of the CDR3: TGTGCCAGCAGACCCGGAGTGGCAACCGGGGAGCTGTTTTTT. Translated, it gives CASRPGVATGELFF.